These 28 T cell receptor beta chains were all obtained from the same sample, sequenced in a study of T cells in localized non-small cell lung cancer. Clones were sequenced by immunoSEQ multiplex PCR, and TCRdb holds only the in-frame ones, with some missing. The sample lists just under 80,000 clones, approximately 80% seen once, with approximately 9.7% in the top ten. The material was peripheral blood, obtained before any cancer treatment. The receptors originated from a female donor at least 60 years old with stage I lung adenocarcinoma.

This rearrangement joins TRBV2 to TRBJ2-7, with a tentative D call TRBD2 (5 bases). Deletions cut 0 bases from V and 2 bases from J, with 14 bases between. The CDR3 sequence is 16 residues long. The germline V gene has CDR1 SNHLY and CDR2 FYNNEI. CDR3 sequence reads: CASSEAGGRGTYEQYF. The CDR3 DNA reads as TGTGCCAGCAGTGAAGCTGGCGGACGGGGAACCTACGAGCAGTACTTC.

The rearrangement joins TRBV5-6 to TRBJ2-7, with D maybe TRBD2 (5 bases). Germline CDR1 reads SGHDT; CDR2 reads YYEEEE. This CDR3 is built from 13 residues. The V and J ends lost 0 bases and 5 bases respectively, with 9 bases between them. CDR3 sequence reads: CASSLEGANEQYF. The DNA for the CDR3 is TGTGCCAGCAGCTTGGAGGGAGCGAACGAGCAGTACTTC.

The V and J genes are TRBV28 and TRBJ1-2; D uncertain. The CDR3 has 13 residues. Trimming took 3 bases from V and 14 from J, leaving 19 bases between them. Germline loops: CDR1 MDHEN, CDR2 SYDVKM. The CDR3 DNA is TGTGCCAGCAGTTTTGGGGAGCGGGAGAGTAAGACCTTC. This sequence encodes CASSFGERESKTF.

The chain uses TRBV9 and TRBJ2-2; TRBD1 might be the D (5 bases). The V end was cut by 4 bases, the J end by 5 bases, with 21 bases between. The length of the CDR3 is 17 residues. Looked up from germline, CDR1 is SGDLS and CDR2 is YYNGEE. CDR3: CASSNHLGARRTGELFF. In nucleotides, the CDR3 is TGTGCCAGCAGCAACCACTTAGGGGCACGGCGGACCGGGGAGCTGTTTTTT.

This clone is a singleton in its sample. CDR3 DNA sequence: TGTGCCAGCAGCGTAGGGGGCCGGCAGGAGCTTTATGAGCAGTTCTTC. It codes for CASSVGGRQELYEQFF. The chain is built from TRBV9 and TRBJ2-1; TRBD1 is a possible D gene (5 bases). V lost 0 bases, J lost 8 bases, and 18 bases lay in between. This CDR3 comprises 16 residues. The germline gives CDR1 SGDLS, CDR2 YYNGEE.

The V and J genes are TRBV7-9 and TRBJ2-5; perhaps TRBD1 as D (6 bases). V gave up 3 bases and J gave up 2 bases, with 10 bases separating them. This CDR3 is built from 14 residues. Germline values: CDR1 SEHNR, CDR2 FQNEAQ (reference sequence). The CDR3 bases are TGTGCCAGCAGCTTTTGGACAGAACAAGAGACCCAGTACTTC. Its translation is CASSFWTEQETQYF.

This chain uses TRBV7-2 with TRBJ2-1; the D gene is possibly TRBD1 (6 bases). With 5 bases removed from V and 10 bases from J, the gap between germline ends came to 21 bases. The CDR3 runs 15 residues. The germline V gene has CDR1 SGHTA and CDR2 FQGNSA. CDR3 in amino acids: CASSPRDTRHREQFF. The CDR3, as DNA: TGTGCCAGCAGCCCTAGGGACACTAGACATCGAGAGCAGTTCTTC.

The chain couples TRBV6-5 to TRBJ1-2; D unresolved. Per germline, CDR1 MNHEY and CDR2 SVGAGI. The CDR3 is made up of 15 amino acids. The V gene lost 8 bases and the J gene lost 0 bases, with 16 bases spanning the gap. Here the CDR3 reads CASCLKTLSNYGYTF. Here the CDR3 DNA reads TGTGCCAGCTGTTTGAAGACCCTTTCTAACTATGGCTACACCTTC.

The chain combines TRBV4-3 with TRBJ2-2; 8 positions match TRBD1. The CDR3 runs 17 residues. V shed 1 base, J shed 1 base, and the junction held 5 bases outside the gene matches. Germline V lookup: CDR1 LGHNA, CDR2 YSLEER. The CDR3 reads CASSQVPGQVNTGELFF. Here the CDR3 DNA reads TGCGCCAGCAGCCAAGTTCCGGGACAGGTGAACACCGGGGAGCTGTTTTTT.

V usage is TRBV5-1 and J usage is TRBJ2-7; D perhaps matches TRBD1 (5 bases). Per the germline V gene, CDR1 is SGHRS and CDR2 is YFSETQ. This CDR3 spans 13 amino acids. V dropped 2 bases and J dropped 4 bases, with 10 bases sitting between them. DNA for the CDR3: TGCGCCAGCAGCTTTCAACAGGCTTACGAGCAGTACTTC. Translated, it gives CASSFQQAYEQYF.

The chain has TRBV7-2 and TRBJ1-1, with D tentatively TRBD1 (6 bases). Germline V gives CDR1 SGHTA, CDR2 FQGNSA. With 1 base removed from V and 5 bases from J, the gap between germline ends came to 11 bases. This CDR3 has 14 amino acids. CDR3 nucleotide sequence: TGTGCCAGCAGCTTAGGGGGGGCGAGTACTGAAGCTTTCTTT. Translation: CASSLGGASTEAFF.

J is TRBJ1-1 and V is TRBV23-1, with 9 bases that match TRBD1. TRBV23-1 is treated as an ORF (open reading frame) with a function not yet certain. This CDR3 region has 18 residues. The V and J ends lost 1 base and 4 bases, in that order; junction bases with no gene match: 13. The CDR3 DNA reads TGCGCCAGCAGTCAATTCCGGGACAGGGACCCCTGGGGCACTGAAGCTTTCTTT. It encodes CASSQFRDRDPWGTEAFF.

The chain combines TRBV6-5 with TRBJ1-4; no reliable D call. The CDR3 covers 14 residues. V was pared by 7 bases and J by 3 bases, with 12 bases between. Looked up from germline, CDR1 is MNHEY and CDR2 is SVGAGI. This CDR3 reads CASNMDGPNEKLFF. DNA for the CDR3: TGTGCCAGCAATATGGACGGCCCTAATGAAAAACTGTTTTTT.

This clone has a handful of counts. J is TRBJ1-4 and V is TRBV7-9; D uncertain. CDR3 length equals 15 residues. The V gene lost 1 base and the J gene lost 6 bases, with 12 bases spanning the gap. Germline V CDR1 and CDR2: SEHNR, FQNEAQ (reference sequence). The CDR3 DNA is TGTGCCAGCAGCTTAGTATTGGGATATGATGAAAAACTGTTTTTT. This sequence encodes CASSLVLGYDEKLFF. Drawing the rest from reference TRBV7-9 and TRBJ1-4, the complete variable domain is DTGVSQNPRHKITKRGQNVTFRCDPISEHNRLYWYRQTLGQGPEFLTYFQNEAQLEKSRLLSDRFSAERPKGSFSTLEIQRTEQGDSAMYLCASSLVLGYDEKLFFGSGTQLSVL.

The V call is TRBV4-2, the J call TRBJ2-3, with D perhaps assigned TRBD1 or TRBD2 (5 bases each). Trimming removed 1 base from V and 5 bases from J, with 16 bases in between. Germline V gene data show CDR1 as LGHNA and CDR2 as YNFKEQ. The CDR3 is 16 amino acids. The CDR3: CASSQGLRDAIDTQYF. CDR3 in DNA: TGTGCCAGCAGCCAAGGTCTCCGGGACGCCATAGATACGCAGTATTTT.

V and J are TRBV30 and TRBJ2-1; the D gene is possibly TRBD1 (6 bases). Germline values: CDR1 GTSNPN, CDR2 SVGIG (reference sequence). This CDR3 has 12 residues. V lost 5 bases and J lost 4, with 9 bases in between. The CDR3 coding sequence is TGTGCCTGGGTGGACAGTTACAATGAGCAGTTCTTC. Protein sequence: CAWVDSYNEQFF.

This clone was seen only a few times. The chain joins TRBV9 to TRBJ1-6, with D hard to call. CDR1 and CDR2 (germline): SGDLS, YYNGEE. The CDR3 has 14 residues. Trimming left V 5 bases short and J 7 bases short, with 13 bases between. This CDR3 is CASSTRGSNSPLHF. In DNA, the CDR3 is TGTGCCAGCAGTACACGTGGTTCGAATTCACCCCTCCACTTT.

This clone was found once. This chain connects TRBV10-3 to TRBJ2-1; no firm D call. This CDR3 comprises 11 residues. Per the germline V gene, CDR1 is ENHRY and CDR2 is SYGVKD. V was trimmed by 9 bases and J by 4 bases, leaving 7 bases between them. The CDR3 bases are TGTGCCATTATGGGGTACAATGAGCAGTTCTTC. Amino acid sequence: CAIMGYNEQFF.

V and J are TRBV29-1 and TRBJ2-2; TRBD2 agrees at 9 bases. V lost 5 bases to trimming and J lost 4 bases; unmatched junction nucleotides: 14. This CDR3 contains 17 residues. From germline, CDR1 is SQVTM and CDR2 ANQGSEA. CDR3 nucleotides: TGCAGCGTTAGCACCGAGTTGATAGCGGGAGCCACCGGGGAGCTGTTTTTT. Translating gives CSVSTELIAGATGELFF.

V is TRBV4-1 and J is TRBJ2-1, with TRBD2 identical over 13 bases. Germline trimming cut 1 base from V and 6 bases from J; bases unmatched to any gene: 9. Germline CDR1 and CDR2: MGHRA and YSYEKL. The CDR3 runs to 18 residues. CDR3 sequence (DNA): TGCGCCAGCAGCCAAGCCGGACTAGCGGGAGCCGGGATCAATGAGCAGTTCTTC. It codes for CASSQAGLAGAGINEQFF.

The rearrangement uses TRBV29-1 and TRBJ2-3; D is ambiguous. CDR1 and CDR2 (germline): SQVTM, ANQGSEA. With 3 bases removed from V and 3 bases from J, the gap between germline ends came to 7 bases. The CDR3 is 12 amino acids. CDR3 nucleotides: TGCAGCGTTGATGACGGGACAGATACGCAGTATTTT. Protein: CSVDDGTDTQYF.

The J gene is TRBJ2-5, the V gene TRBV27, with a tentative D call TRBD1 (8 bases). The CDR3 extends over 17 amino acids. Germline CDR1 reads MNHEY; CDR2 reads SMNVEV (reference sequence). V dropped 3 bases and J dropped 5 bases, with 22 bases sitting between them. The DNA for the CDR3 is TGTGCCAGCAGTTTCGTTCGCCGGACAGGGAGGGAGGAGACCCAGTACTTC. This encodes CASSFVRRTGREETQYF.

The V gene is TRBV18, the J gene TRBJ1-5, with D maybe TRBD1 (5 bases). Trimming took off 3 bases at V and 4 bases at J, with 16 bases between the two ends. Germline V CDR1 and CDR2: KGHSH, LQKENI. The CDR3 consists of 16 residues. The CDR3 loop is CASSPLGGGDNQPQHF. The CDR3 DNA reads TGTGCCAGCTCACCCCTAGGAGGAGGGGATAATCAGCCCCAGCATTTT.

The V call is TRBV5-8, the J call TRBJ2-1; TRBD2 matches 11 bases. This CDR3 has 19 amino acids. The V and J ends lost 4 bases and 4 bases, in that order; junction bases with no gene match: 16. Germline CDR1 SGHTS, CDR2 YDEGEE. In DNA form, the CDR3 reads TGTGCCAGCAGCCAACTGTCGCTAGCGGGAGGCATACAATACAATGAGCAGTTCTTC. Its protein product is CASSQLSLAGGIQYNEQFF.

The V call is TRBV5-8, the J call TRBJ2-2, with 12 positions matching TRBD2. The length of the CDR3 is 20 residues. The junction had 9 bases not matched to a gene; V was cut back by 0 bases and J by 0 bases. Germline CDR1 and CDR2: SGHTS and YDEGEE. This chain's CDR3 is CASSLAGLAGGYANTGELFF. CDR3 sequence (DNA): TGTGCCAGCAGCTTGGCCGGGCTAGCGGGGGGGTACGCGAACACCGGGGAGCTGTTTTTT.

Here the CDR3 reads CASSLRADNGYTF. CDR3 coding DNA: TGCGCCAGCAGCTTGAGGGCAGACAATGGCTACACCTTC. V is TRBV5-1 and J is TRBJ1-2, with D unclear. With 1 base removed from V and 6 bases from J, the gap between germline ends came to 10 bases. Looked up from germline, CDR1 is SGHRS and CDR2 is YFSETQ. The CDR3 consists of 13 residues.

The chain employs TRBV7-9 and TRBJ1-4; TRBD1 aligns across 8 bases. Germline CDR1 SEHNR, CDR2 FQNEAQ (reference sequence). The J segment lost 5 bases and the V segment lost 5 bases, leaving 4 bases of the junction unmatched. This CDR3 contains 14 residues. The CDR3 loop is CASSRDRPNEKLFF. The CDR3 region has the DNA TGTGCCAGCAGCCGGGACAGGCCAAATGAAAAACTGTTTTTT.

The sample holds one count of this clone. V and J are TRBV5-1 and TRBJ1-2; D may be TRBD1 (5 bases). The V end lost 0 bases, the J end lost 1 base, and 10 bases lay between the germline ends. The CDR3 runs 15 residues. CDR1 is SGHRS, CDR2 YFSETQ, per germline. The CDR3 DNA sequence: TGCGCCAGCAGCTTGGCAGGGACCCATAACTATGGCTACACCTTC. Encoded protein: CASSLAGTHNYGYTF.